The 32 T cell receptor beta chains reported below all come from one sample, sequenced in a study of CD8+ T cells in alopecia areata. The sequencing template was cDNA reverse transcribed from extracted RNA. This table comes from immunoSEQ multiplex PCR, and its TCRdb copy is limited to in-frame clones, with some not included. The sample lists about 210,000 clones; 50% to 60% were seen once. Regarding treatment: oral pan-JAK inhibitor, 5-10 mg twice daily. The material sequenced was CD4+ T cells sorted from blood, taken at week 4, from a patient treated with tofacitinib. The receptors originated from a human donor with alopecia areata.

This clone was counted only a few times. This chain connects TRBV29-1 to TRBJ2-3; 13 nucleotides align to TRBD2. There are 13 residues in the CDR3. Germline V gene lookup returns CDR1 SQVTM and CDR2 ANQGSEA. After removal of 7 bases from V and 6 bases from J, the junction contained 4 bases not matched to a gene. The CDR3 region has the DNA TGCAGCGGGGGGACTAGCGGGGACGATACGCAGTATTTT. It is translated as CSGGTSGDDTQYF.

The V and J genes are TRBV29-1 and TRBJ1-2; D ambiguous. There are 12 residues in the CDR3. Trimming removed 3 bases at V and 5 bases at J, with 10 bases between. The germline gives CDR1 SQVTM, CDR2 ANQGSEA. CDR3 bases: TGCAGCGTTGATTCCAGACTTTATGGCTACACCTTC. Its translation: CSVDSRLYGYTF. Combining the CDR3 with reference TRBV29-1 and TRBJ1-2 gives the whole variable domain SAVISQKPSRDICQRGTSLTIQCQVDSQVTMMFWYRQQPGQSLTLIATANQGSEATYESGFVIDKFPISRPNLTFSTLTVSNMSPEDSSIYLCSVDSRLYGYTFGSGTRLTVV.

The J gene is TRBJ1-5, the V gene TRBV27; 10 bases agree with TRBD1. The length of the CDR3 is 17 residues. Losses at the gene ends were 5 bases for V and 4 bases for J; bases not matched to a gene: 11. From germline, CDR1 is MNHEY and CDR2 SMNVEV (reference sequence). Written as DNA, the CDR3 is TGTGCCAGCAGTCCATGGACAGGGGGTGGGCCGAATCAGCCCCAGCATTTT. It yields the protein CASSPWTGGGPNQPQHF.

This chain links TRBV10-3 with TRBJ2-5; no clear D gene. V lost 3 bases and J lost 5, with 13 bases in between. The CDR3 length is 14 residues. Germline assignment: CDR1 ENHRY and CDR2 SYGVKD. The CDR3 sequence: CAISDVSPPETQYF. The DNA of the CDR3 is TGTGCCATCAGTGACGTCTCCCCTCCCGAGACCCAGTACTTC.

The genes are TRBV27 and TRBJ1-2; 8 nucleotides agree with TRBD1. The CDR3 loop spans 14 amino acids. Losses at the gene ends were 6 bases for V and 4 bases for J; bases not matched to a gene: 7. Germline CDR1 MNHEY, CDR2 SMNVEV (reference sequence). In DNA, the CDR3 is TGTGCCAGCAGCCTCGCGCAGGGGGCCTATGGCTACACCTTC. Its protein product is CASSLAQGAYGYTF.

This chain links TRBV5-6 with TRBJ2-7; 10 nucleotides line up with TRBD1. The CDR3 consists of 14 residues. Losses at the gene ends were 4 bases for V and 3 bases for J; bases not matched to a gene: 4. Germline V lookup: CDR1 SGHDT, CDR2 YYEEEE. CDR3 sequence (DNA): TGTGCCAGCAGCCGCCGGGACAGGGGCTACGAGCAGTACTTC. Residues: CASSRRDRGYEQYF. The entire variable domain, with the rest obtained from reference TRBV5-6 and TRBJ2-7, is as follows: DAGVTQSPTHLIKTRGQQVTLRCSPKSGHDTVSWYQQALGQGPQFIFQYYEEEERQRGNFPDRFSGHQFPNYSSELNVNALLLGDSALYLCASSRRDRGYEQYFGPGTRLTVT.

On this clone itself: The sample contains more than one DNA sequence encoding this CDR3. The chain combines TRBV15 with TRBJ1-2, with D tentatively TRBD1 (5 bases). Trimming removed 0 bases at V and 2 bases at J, with 7 bases between. CDR1 is LNHNV and CDR2 is YYDKDF in the germline V gene (reference sequence). The CDR3 spans 14 residues. The CDR3, as DNA: TGTGCCACCAGCAGAGATCAGGGCAACTATGGCTACACCTTC. Its protein product is CATSRDQGNYGYTF.

This clone came up many times. The genes are TRBV10-3 and TRBJ1-3; the match to TRBD1 covers 7 bases. The junction had 7 bases not matched to a gene; V was cut back by 4 bases and J by 4 bases. The CDR3 runs 15 residues. Germline V CDR1 and CDR2: ENHRY, SYGVKD. The CDR3 protein is CAISVRGGTGNTIYF. CDR3 coding DNA: TGTGCCATCAGTGTTCGAGGGGGCACAGGAAACACCATATATTTT.

The V gene is TRBV29-1, the J gene TRBJ2-3; D is unresolved. Germline V gives CDR1 SQVTM, CDR2 ANQGSEA. With 8 bases removed from V and 1 base from J, the gap between germline ends came to 7 bases. This CDR3 is built from 11 residues. Here the CDR3 reads CSFTRTDTQYF. In DNA form, the CDR3 reads TGCAGCTTTACACGCACAGATACGCAGTATTTT.

This clone was observed once. The chain is built from TRBV30 and TRBJ1-1; D unclear. The CDR3 is 15 residues long. The germline V and J ends were trimmed by 2 bases and 0 bases, with 13 bases remaining between them. Germline CDR1 is GTSNPN and CDR2 is SVGIG (reference sequence). This chain's CDR3 is CAWSTPFLMNTEAFF. CDR3 nucleotides: TGTGCCTGGAGTACCCCCTTCCTTATGAACACTGAAGCTTTCTTT. Full variable domain (remainder filled in from reference TRBV30 and TRBJ1-1): SQTIHQWPATLVQPVGSPLSLECTVEGTSNPNLYWYRQAAGRGLQLLFYSVGIGQISSEVPQNLSASRPQDRQFILSSKKLLLSDSGFYLCAWSTPFLMNTEAFFGQGTRLTVV.

This clone was detected only a few times. This chain uses TRBV9 with TRBJ1-6; 7 bases align to TRBD1. Per the germline V gene, CDR1 is SGDLS and CDR2 is YYNGEE. Losses at the gene ends were 5 bases for V and 6 bases for J; bases not matched to a gene: 8. The CDR3 is 15 amino acids. DNA of the CDR3: TGTGCCAGCAGTGAACTCGGGACAGCTAATTCACCCCTCCACTTT. Translation gives CASSELGTANSPLHF. The full variable domain, its missing parts supplied by reference TRBV9 and TRBJ1-6, is DSGVTQTPKHLITATGQRVTLRCSPRSGDLSVYWYQQSLDQGLQFLIQYYNGEERAKGNILERFSAQQFPDLHSELNLSSLELGDSALYFCASSELGTANSPLHFGNGTRLTVT.

The rearrangement joins TRBV7-9 to TRBJ1-1; D remains unclear. Germline V CDR1 and CDR2: SEHNR, FQNEAQ (reference sequence). CDR3 length: 14 amino acids. V was pared by 5 bases and J by 4 bases, with 14 bases between. The chain's CDR3 is CASSLGRLSTEAFF. The DNA of the CDR3 is TGTGCCAGCAGCCTGGGGAGGTTGAGCACTGAAGCTTTCTTT.

This clone was seen only a few times. The chain recombines TRBV19 with TRBJ1-2; 8 bases are a match to TRBD1. Germline assignment: CDR1 LNHDA and CDR2 SQIVND (reference sequence). The V segment lost 5 bases and the J segment 7 bases; nucleotides outside the gene matches: 12. The CDR3 consists of 15 residues. As DNA, the CDR3 is TGTGCCAGTAGTTCCCCTCAGGGGGCAAAGGGTGGCTACACCTTC. Residues: CASSSPQGAKGGYTF.

This clone was found a few times. V is TRBV18 and J is TRBJ2-4; a weak D match, TRBD2 (6 bases). The CDR3 is made up of 15 amino acids. V was clipped by 6 bases and J by 2 bases, with 14 bases between them. Germline loops: CDR1 KGHSH, CDR2 LQKENI. In DNA, the CDR3 is TGTGCCAGCTCCCGAGATGGACTACCCAAAAACATTCAGTACTTC. It is translated as CASSRDGLPKNIQYF.

The chain carries TRBV13 and TRBJ2-1; tentatively, D is TRBD2 (5 bases). The V and J ends lost 1 base and 9 bases respectively, with 16 bases between them. Per the germline V gene, CDR1 is PRHDT and CDR2 is FYEKMQ (reference sequence). The CDR3 runs 15 residues. The CDR3 bases are TGTGCCAGCAGCTTAGACACTCCGGGGAGAGGTGAGCAGTTCTTC. Amino acid sequence: CASSLDTPGRGEQFF.

The chain recombines TRBV6-5 with TRBJ2-7, with 11 bases matching TRBD2. This CDR3 contains 14 residues. From germline, CDR1 is MNHEY and CDR2 SVGAGI. V was pared by 9 bases and J by 2 bases, with 6 bases of the junction left unmatched. The CDR3 DNA follows: TGTGCCAGTTCTCTAGCGGGGGGAGCCTACGAGCAGTACTTC. It is translated as CASSLAGGAYEQYF.

This clone was recorded a few times. This sequence joins TRBV23-1 and TRBJ2-3; no reliable D call. TRBV23-1 is reported as an ORF; its role is uncertain. Trimming shortened V by 0 bases and J by 7 bases, and 14 bases separated the two germline ends. CDR3 length: 15 amino acids. The CDR3 bases are TGCGCCAGCAGTCAATCGGACGGAAGTTCGAATACGCAGTATTTT. Translating gives CASSQSDGSSNTQYF.

Comments on this clone: The same CDR3 is also encoded by other DNA sequences in this sample. V is TRBV30 and J is TRBJ1-4; no firm D call. V lost 0 bases to trimming and J lost 7 bases, with 6 bases between them. Germline-derived CDR1 and CDR2 are GTSNPN and SVGIG (reference sequence). The CDR3 sequence is 12 residues long. The CDR3 nucleotides are TGTGCCTGGAGTGTATTGGGTGAAAAACTGTTTTTT. Translation: CAWSVLGEKLFF.

This clone was observed a single time. This sequence joins TRBV9 and TRBJ2-3; maybe TRBD1 (6 bases). The CDR3 has 15 amino acids. Trimming took off 1 base at V and 3 bases at J, with 12 bases between the two ends. CDR1 and CDR2 (germline): SGDLS, YYNGEE. The DNA for the CDR3 is TGTGCCAGCAGCGTATACTCAGGGGAAACAGATACGCAGTATTTT. Amino acid sequence: CASSVYSGETDTQYF.

J is TRBJ1-2 and V is TRBV19; 8 bases fit TRBD1. After removal of 5 bases from V and 2 bases from J, the junction contained 7 bases not matched to a gene. Germline CDR1 LNHDA, CDR2 SQIVND (reference sequence). This CDR3 is built from 15 residues. CDR3 sequence: CASSPGQGVNYGYTF. The CDR3 DNA reads TGTGCCAGTAGTCCTGGACAGGGCGTCAACTATGGCTACACCTTC.

The gene calls are TRBV28 and TRBJ2-5, with D perhaps TRBD2 (5 bases). This CDR3 spans 14 amino acids. V was shortened by 10 bases and J by 0 bases, with 15 bases between the two germline ends. Germline CDR1 MDHEN, CDR2 SYDVKM. For the CDR3, the DNA is TGTGCCACAAGACCCGGAGGCAACCAAGAGACCCAGTACTTC. The encoded protein is CATRPGGNQETQYF.

This clone appeared a few times. This chain connects TRBV29-1 to TRBJ2-3; D may be TRBD1 (5 bases). With 7 bases removed from V and 6 bases from J, the gap between germline ends came to 11 bases. Germline V gene lookup returns CDR1 SQVTM and CDR2 ANQGSEA. There are 11 residues in the CDR3. The CDR3 nucleotides are TGCAGCGCTGCAGGGTCCGATACGCAGTATTTT. It encodes CSAAGSDTQYF.

There are a few counts of this clone. The chain joins TRBV5-1 to TRBJ2-7, with TRBD2 matching over 10 bases. The J segment lost 0 bases and the V segment lost 1 base, leaving 4 bases of the junction unmatched. Germline CDR1 SGHRS, CDR2 YFSETQ. This CDR3 has 16 amino acids. CDR3 DNA sequence: TGCGCCAGCAGCTTGATCCCTAGCGGGAGCTCCTACGAGCAGTACTTC. This encodes CASSLIPSGSSYEQYF.

This clone was observed a handful of times. V gene TRBV29-1 combines with J gene TRBJ1-2, with a tentative D call TRBD1 (5 bases). V lost 3 bases and J 11 bases, leaving 22 bases between the germline ends. The length of the CDR3 is 14 residues. From germline, CDR1 is SQVTM and CDR2 ANQGSEA. Here the CDR3 reads CSVDTRRGGTEYTF. Here the CDR3 DNA reads TGCAGCGTTGATACCCGGAGGGGTGGGACTGAGTACACCTTC.

The chain carries TRBV15 and TRBJ2-1; D may be TRBD1 (6 bases). The CDR3 runs to 16 residues. Per the germline V gene, CDR1 is LNHNV and CDR2 is YYDKDF (reference sequence). Trimming took 3 bases from V and 4 from J, leaving 16 bases between them. CDR3 sequence (DNA): TGTGCCACCAGCAGGGAGACAGGCAGCCCTTACAATGAGCAGTTCTTC. As protein: CATSRETGSPYNEQFF.

There are a few counts of this clone. The V call is TRBV28, the J call TRBJ2-7; D is possibly TRBD1 (5 bases). Trimming took 7 bases from V and 4 from J, leaving 14 bases between them. This CDR3 comprises 13 residues. CDR1 MDHEN and CDR2 SYDVKM come from the germline V gene. CDR3: CASNRQTIYEQYF. For the CDR3, the DNA is TGTGCCAGCAATCGACAGACAATTTACGAGCAGTACTTC.

The chain carries TRBV18 and TRBJ2-1; no definite D call. Germline values: CDR1 KGHSH, CDR2 LQKENI. CDR3 length: 14 residues. V was cut by 3 bases and J by 6 bases, with 12 bases left in between. CDR3 bases: TGTGCCAGCTCACCTGTTGAATCAGTCAATGAGCAGTTCTTC. Protein: CASSPVESVNEQFF.

The table lists this clone with a count of one. A far larger clone is one nucleotide away, so this likely arose from a read error. At the DNA level, this CDR3 is encoded by other sequences in the same sample as well. CDR3: CASTSSGGRETQYF. The CDR3 DNA reads TGTGCCAGCACATCATCAGGGGGGCGGGAGACCCAGTACTTC. J is TRBJ2-5 and V is TRBV10-3, with D tentatively TRBD1 (7 bases). Germline loops: CDR1 ENHRY, CDR2 SYGVKD. This CDR3 comprises 14 residues. V was pared by 10 bases and J by 5 bases, with 20 bases between.

The sample holds a few counts of this clone. The rearrangement links TRBV28 to TRBJ1-4; a possible D gene is TRBD1 (5 bases). The CDR3 runs to 15 residues. The V end lost 4 bases, the J end lost 4 bases, and 13 bases lay between the germline ends. CDR1 and CDR2 (germline): MDHEN, SYDVKM. CDR3: CASSSSGHFNEKLFF. Here the CDR3 DNA reads TGTGCCAGCAGTTCATCAGGACATTTTAATGAAAAACTGTTTTTT.

This clone was recorded a few times. The chain joins TRBV5-1 to TRBJ1-1; D not certain. The germline V and J ends were trimmed by 0 bases and 6 bases, with 12 bases remaining between them. This CDR3 has 14 amino acids. Germline CDR1 SGHRS, CDR2 YFSETQ. In nucleotides, the CDR3 is TGCGCCAGCAGCTTGGGGGCAGGAAGCCCTGAAGCTTTCTTT. This encodes CASSLGAGSPEAFF. Based on the CDR3 plus reference TRBV5-1 and TRBJ1-1, the full variable domain is KAGVTQTPRYLIKTRGQQVTLSCSPISGHRSVSWYQQTPGQGLQFLFEYFSETQRNKGNFPGRFSGRQFSNSRSEMNVSTLELGDSALYLCASSLGAGSPEAFFGQGTRLTVV.

This chain uses TRBV5-6 with TRBJ2-2, with 7 bases lining up with TRBD1. The CDR3 spans 14 residues. The J segment lost 4 bases and the V segment lost 4 bases, leaving 4 bases of the junction unmatched. The V gene's germline CDR1 is SGHDT and CDR2 YYEEEE. This chain's CDR3 is CASSRGQATGELFF. Written as DNA, the CDR3 is TGTGCCAGCAGCCGCGGACAGGCCACCGGGGAGCTGTTTTTT.

The chain links TRBV15 to TRBJ1-5; D is unclear. CDR3 length: 14 residues. Looked up from germline, CDR1 is LNHNV and CDR2 is YYDKDF (reference sequence). Trimming removed 0 bases at V and 3 bases at J, with 6 bases between. Written as DNA, the CDR3 is TGTGCCACCAGCAGAGACAAGATCAATCAGCCCCAGCATTTT. Amino acid sequence: CATSRDKINQPQHF.